This T cell receptor (beta chain) emerged from a study of OX40 agonist ivuxolimab in advanced cancers. For the study at large: In this trial design, patients received ivuxolimab intravenously at 0.01 to 10 mg/kg every 2 weeks. General study points: Part of the nonresponder group also had normalized T-cell clonal expansion that was low.

As regards this clone: Its antigen is undetermined.

Trimming stripped 1 base from V and 0 bases from J, with 10 bases between. The CDR3 runs 15 residues. In germline, CDR1 is SGHAT, CDR2 FQNNGV. The sampling schedule covered blood at baseline, cycle 4 day 1, and cycle 7 day 1. Only in-frame clones appear in the TCRdb table, and some are missing; sequencing was by immunoSEQ multiplex PCR. Of about 52,000 clones listed, approximately 92% were seen once; the top ten hold about 24%. The V and J genes are TRBV11-2 and TRBJ2-7, with D perhaps TRBD1 or TRBD2 (5 bases each). This sequence originates from an adult with an advanced solid tumor such as melanoma, head and neck, liver or kidney cancer. Here the sequenced sample was CD4+ or CD8+ T cells sorted from blood, taken in a trial of the OX40 agonist ivuxolimab. The chain's CDR3 is CASSLVSGPSYEQYF. The CDR3 DNA reads TGTGCCAGCAGCTTAGTCTCGGGGCCCTCCTACGAGCAGTACTTC.